The source of this T cell receptor beta chain is a study of blood T cell repertoires in COVID-19. In this sample, this clone turned up once. Generated by immunoSEQ multiplex PCR, the TCRdb table keeps only in-frame clones and is missing some. This table holds about 200,000 clones, roughly 83% found once. There are 15 residues in the CDR3. Germline CDR1 SGHRS, CDR2 YFSETQ. The V gene lost 4 bases and the J gene lost 1 base, with 12 bases spanning the gap. Specimen: PBMCs or T cells enriched from blood (not recorded which). The V gene is TRBV5-1, the J gene TRBJ2-1; D may be TRBD1 (5 bases). This sequence was found in a man in his forties with acute COVID-19. CDR3 in amino acids: CASSPIGQSYNEQFF. CDR3 sequence (DNA): TGCGCCAGCAGCCCCATAGGACAATCCTACAATGAGCAGTTCTTC. The full variable domain, completed using reference TRBV5-1 and TRBJ2-1, is KAGVTQTPRYLIKTRGQQVTLSCSPISGHRSVSWYQQTPGQGLQFLFEYFSETQRNKGNFPGRFSGRQFSNSRSEMNVSTLELGDSALYLCASSPIGQSYNEQFFGPGTRLTVL.